This TCR beta chain was profiled in a study of cytomegalovirus exposure and HLA in healthy donors. Across the whole study: The same platform was used for the approximately 120 validation repertoires as for the approximately 730 first-cohort repertoires, as reported in a later analysis. Overall study findings and caveats: In vitro data verified a few CMV-associated chains as specific for CMV antigens. It was reportedly the case that the classifier diagnosed cytomegalovirus status with high specificity and sensitivity.

Concerning this clone: Its antigen is undetermined.

Generated by immunoSEQ multiplex PCR, the TCRdb table keeps only in-frame clones and is missing some. The data contain roughly 330,000 clones, 87% of them singletons. The material sequenced was PBMCs. This TCR was sampled from a woman in her 30s in good health and CMV-seropositive.

The CDR3 DNA sequence: TGTGCCAGCAGTTCCCTTTCGGGAGGCACAGATACGCAGTATTTT. It encodes CASSSLSGGTDTQYF. The chain recombines TRBV6-5 with TRBJ2-3; D might be TRBD2 (6 bases). V was trimmed by 4 bases and J by 1 base, leaving 12 bases between them. Germline assignment: CDR1 MNHEY and CDR2 SVGAGI. The CDR3 length is 15 residues.